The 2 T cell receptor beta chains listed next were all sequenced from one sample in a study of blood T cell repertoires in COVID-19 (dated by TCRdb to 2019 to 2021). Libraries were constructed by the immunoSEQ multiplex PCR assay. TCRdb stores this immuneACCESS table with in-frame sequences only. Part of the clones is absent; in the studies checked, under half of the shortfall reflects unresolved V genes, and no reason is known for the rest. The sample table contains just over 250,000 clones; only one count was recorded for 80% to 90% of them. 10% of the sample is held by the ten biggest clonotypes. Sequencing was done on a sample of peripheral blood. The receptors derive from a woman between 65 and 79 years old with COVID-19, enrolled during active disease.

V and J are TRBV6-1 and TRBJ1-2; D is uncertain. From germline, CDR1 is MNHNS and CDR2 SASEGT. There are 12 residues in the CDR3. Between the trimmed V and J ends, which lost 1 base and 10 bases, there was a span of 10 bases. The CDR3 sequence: CASSEGESDYTF. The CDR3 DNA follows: TGTGCCAGCAGTGAAGGGGAGTCAGACTACACCTTC.

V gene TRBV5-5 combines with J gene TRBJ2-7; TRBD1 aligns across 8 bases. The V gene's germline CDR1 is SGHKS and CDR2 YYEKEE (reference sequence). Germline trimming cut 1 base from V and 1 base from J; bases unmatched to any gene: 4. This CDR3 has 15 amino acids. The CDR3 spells CASSLLWTGSYEQYF. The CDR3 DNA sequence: TGTGCCAGCAGCTTGCTCTGGACAGGGTCCTACGAGCAGTACTTC. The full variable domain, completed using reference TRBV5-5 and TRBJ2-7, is DAGVTQSPTHLIKTRGQQVTLRCSPISGHKSVSWYQQVLGQGPQFIFQYYEKEERGRGNFPDRFSARQFPNYSSELNVNALLLGDSALYLCASSLLWTGSYEQYFGPGTRLTVT.